The 23 T cell receptor beta chains below come from one sample, sequenced in a study of patients and donors after allogeneic stem cell transplantation. Via MiXCR, TCRdb re-called the RT-PCR reads, giving one row per CDR3 protein. The sample lists just over 55,000 distinct CDR3 sequences, roughly 13% seen once, with around 32% in the top ten. The sample comprised blood, either unsorted or a sorted T cell fraction (not recorded which). The receptor set was obtained from a human donor who was either an allogeneic HSCT recipient or a stem cell or donor lymphocyte infusion donor (not recorded which). It is not recorded whose cells these are; they may come from a transplant donor.

This clonotype was observed once. CDR3 DNA: TGTGCCAGCAGTCCATCCCTGCAGGGCAGGGGCACCTATGGCTACACCTTC. Protein sequence: CASSPSLQGRGTYGYTF. The V and J genes are TRBV6-5 and TRBJ1-2; D may be TRBD1 (6 bases). This CDR3 comprises 17 residues. Germline V gene data show CDR1 as MNHEY and CDR2 as SVGAGI. Trimming took 5 bases from V and 4 from J, leaving 23 bases between them.

The chain has TRBV20-1 and TRBJ2-7, with 10 bases matching TRBD2. V dropped 0 bases and J dropped 4; count of bases not matched to a gene: 6. CDR3 size: 15 residues. CDR1 is DFQATT, CDR2 SNEGSKA, per germline (reference sequence). The CDR3 protein is CSARDPRGLAYEQYF. DNA for the CDR3: TGCAGTGCTAGAGATCCTCGGGGACTAGCGTACGAGCAGTACTTC.

The chain has TRBV6-5 and TRBJ2-1, with 14 bases that match TRBD2. Trimming took 6 bases from V and 2 from J; bases not matched to a gene: 15. The germline V gene encodes CDR1 MNHEY and CDR2 SVGAGI. The CDR3 is 20 residues long. The CDR3 here is CASSPFSGLAGAPPYNEQFF. CDR3 coding DNA: TGTGCCAGCAGCCCTTTCTCGGGACTAGCGGGAGCCCCACCCTACAATGAGCAGTTCTTC.

In its sample, this clonotype was seen a few times. The chain couples TRBV7-9 to TRBJ1-2; 11 positions agree with TRBD1. V dropped 5 bases and J dropped 6; count of bases not matched to a gene: 20. This CDR3 is 19 amino acids long. Germline CDR1 reads SEHNR; CDR2 reads FQNEAQ (reference sequence). In DNA form, the CDR3 reads TGTGCCAGCAGCAACAACCCCATGGACAGGGGGCCTTCTAGGCATGGCTACACCTTC. It is translated as CASSNNPMDRGPSRHGYTF.

This clonotype was observed a handful of times. The chain has TRBV20-1 and TRBJ2-3; 9 nucleotides align to TRBD2. Germline lookup yields CDR1 DFQATT and CDR2 SNEGSKA (reference sequence). V trimming: 2 bases; J trimming: 5 bases; junction bases outside the gene matches: 14. The CDR3 is 17 residues long. The DNA for the CDR3 is TGCAGTGCTAGACCTCCCACCGGGACTAGCATACAAGATACGCAGTATTTT. Translation: CSARPPTGTSIQDTQYF.

The table lists this clonotype with many counts. The rearrangement joins TRBV7-9 to TRBJ1-1; no firm D call. Trimming left V 4 bases short and J 1 base short, with 1 base between. This CDR3 contains 11 residues. Per the germline V gene, CDR1 is SEHNR and CDR2 is FQNEAQ (reference sequence). For the CDR3, the DNA is TGTGCCAGCAGCTCGAACACTGAAGCTTTCTTT. This encodes CASSSNTEAFF.

This chain uses TRBV27 with TRBJ1-1, with a possible D match to TRBD1 (6 bases). CDR3 length: 13 amino acids. Germline CDR1 and CDR2: MNHEY and SMNVEV (reference sequence). V lost 7 bases and J lost 5, with 14 bases in between. CDR3 sequence: CASTFRRGTEAFF. Written as DNA, the CDR3 is TGTGCCAGCACCTTCAGGAGGGGGACTGAAGCTTTCTTT.

As regards this clonotype: This may stem from a read error, because a much larger clone lies one nucleotide away. The genes are TRBV10-3 and TRBJ1-1; no firm D call. The V gene's germline CDR1 is ENHRY and CDR2 SYGVKD. The length of the CDR3 is 13 residues. CDR3: CAISHLGNTEAVF. For the CDR3, the DNA is TGTGCCATCAGCCACTTGGGGAACACTGAAGCTGTCTTT.

This sequence joins TRBV6-6 and TRBJ2-2; TRBD1 aligns across 8 bases. Germline CDR1 and CDR2: MNHNY and SVGAGI (reference sequence). J gave up 1 base and V 2 bases, and 3 bases lay outside the gene matches. CDR3 length equals 16 residues. CDR3 in DNA: TGTGCCAGCAGTTACCCGGACAGGGAGAACACCGGGGAGCTGTTTTTT. It yields the protein CASSYPDRENTGELFF.

There are many counts of this clonotype. V usage is TRBV12-3 or TRBV12-4 and J usage is TRBJ1-6; tentatively, D is TRBD1 (6 bases). The CDR3 spans 14 residues. V lost 4 bases, J lost 13 bases, and 17 bases lay in between. The DNA of the CDR3 is TGTGCCAGCAGTTCGCAGGGGAAAGGGACCCCCCTCCACTTT. Translation gives CASSSQGKGTPLHF.

This clonotype rates as large. The chain links TRBV12-3 or TRBV12-4 to TRBJ1-1, with 8 bases matching TRBD1. The V segment lost 5 bases and the J segment 3 bases; nucleotides outside the gene matches: 11. This CDR3 is 16 amino acids long. CDR3 sequence reads: CASSIPDRAGDTEAFF. DNA of the CDR3: TGTGCCAGCAGTATTCCGGACAGGGCCGGGGACACTGAAGCTTTCTTT.

V gene TRBV21-1 combines with J gene TRBJ2-2; the table's D call of TRBD1 was not tested on the DNA. TRBV21-1 is tagged as a pseudogene. The CDR3 is 15 amino acids. Here the CDR3 DNA reads TGTGCCAGCAGCACGAGACAGGGAGACACCGGGGAGCTGTTTTTT. Its protein is CASSTRQGDTGELFF.

This chain links TRBV29-1 with TRBJ2-1; 8 bases line up with TRBD2. Unmatched junction bases numbered 2, after V lost 4 bases and J lost 3 bases. CDR3 length equals 13 residues. CDR1 is SQVTM and CDR2 is ANQGSEA in the germline V gene. The CDR3, as DNA: TGCAGCGTTGGGCTAGCGGGCTACAATGAGCAGTTCTTC. Translation gives CSVGLAGYNEQFF.

This chain connects TRBV20-1 to TRBJ1-5; D not certain. CDR1 DFQATT and CDR2 SNEGSKA come from the germline V gene (reference sequence). The CDR3 totals 12 residues. The V and J ends lost 7 bases and 4 bases respectively, with 11 bases between them. The CDR3 reads CSVLGKNQPQHF. CDR3 sequence (DNA): TGCAGTGTTCTTGGAAAAAATCAGCCCCAGCATTTT.

There are many counts of this clonotype. The gene calls are TRBV25-1 and TRBJ1-6; TRBD1 aligns across 7 bases. Germline trimming cut 3 bases from V and 6 bases from J; bases unmatched to any gene: 8. Germline values: CDR1 MGHDK, CDR2 SYGVNS. The CDR3 length is 16 residues. The CDR3 here is CASSEYRGGINSPLHF. In DNA, the CDR3 is TGTGCCAGCAGTGAGTACAGGGGAGGGATTAATTCACCCCTCCACTTT.

This chain uses TRBV20-1 with TRBJ2-7; weak D call: TRBD1 (6 bases). Looked up from germline, CDR1 is DFQATT and CDR2 is SNEGSKA (reference sequence). The CDR3 spans 13 residues. V gave up 1 base and J gave up 0 bases, with 7 bases separating them. DNA of the CDR3: TGCAGTGCTAGAGGGACAGACTCCTACGAGCAGTACTTC. Encoded protein: CSARGTDSYEQYF.

This clonotype was observed a few times. The genes are TRBV27 and TRBJ2-5; D gene unclear. V was pared by 6 bases and J by 3 bases, with 11 bases between. CDR1 is MNHEY and CDR2 is SMNVEV in the germline V gene (reference sequence). This CDR3 has 13 residues. The CDR3 protein is CASRTTVEETQYF. CDR3 DNA: TGTGCCAGCAGGACCACGGTGGAAGAGACCCAGTACTTC.

The chain couples TRBV6-5 to TRBJ2-2; D remains unclear. There are 15 residues in the CDR3. Germline V gene data show CDR1 as MNHEY and CDR2 as SVGAGI. With 2 bases removed from V and 0 bases from J, the gap between germline ends came to 7 bases. The CDR3, as DNA: TGTGCCAGCAGTTACCCCCCTACGAACACCGGGGAGCTGTTTTTT. It codes for CASSYPPTNTGELFF.

This clonotype was counted only a few times. DNA of the CDR3: TGTGCCAGCAGCCAGCCAACGGGTTCACGGGGAGAAAAACTGTTTTTT. This codes for CASSQPTGSRGEKLFF. The chain joins TRBV5-5 to TRBJ1-4; D gene ambiguous. Germline values: CDR1 SGHKS, CDR2 YYEKEE (reference sequence). The CDR3 has 16 amino acids. Trimming pared 4 bases from V and 8 bases from J, leaving 21 bases between.

This clonotype was detected only once. This may come from a read error, since a much larger clone is one base off. CDR3 sequence reads: CASTSTPGRSLANTEALF. DNA of the CDR3: TGCGCCAGCACTTCGACCCCCGGACGGAGCCTTGCGAACACTGAAGCTCTCTTT. The rearrangement links TRBV5-1 to TRBJ1-1; D unresolved. The germline CDR1 and CDR2 sequences are SGHRS and YFSETQ. This CDR3 has 18 amino acids. The full variable domain, its missing parts supplied by reference TRBV5-1 and TRBJ1-1, is KAGVTQTPRYLIKTRGQQVTLSCSPISGHRSVSWYQQTPGQGLQFLFEYFSETQRNKGNFPGRFSGRQFSNSRSEMNVSTLELGDSALYLCASTSTPGRSLANTEALFGQGTRLTVV.

The chain carries TRBV2 and TRBJ1-4; D call uncertain. The CDR3 loop spans 14 amino acids. Germline V gene lookup returns CDR1 SNHLY and CDR2 FYNNEI. V was clipped by 6 bases and J by 1 base, with 9 bases between them. CDR3 nucleotides: TGTGCCAGCAGGCTAGGGTTAACTAATGAAAAACTGTTTTTT. It encodes CASRLGLTNEKLFF.

This clonotype appeared a single time. This may be a read error: a much more frequent sequence differs by one nucleotide. The chain joins TRBV6-1 to TRBJ1-2; 7 bases align to TRBD1. CDR1 MNHNS and CDR2 SASEGT come from the germline V gene. There are 14 residues in the CDR3. The CDR3 DNA sequence: TGTGCCAGCCTCAACCGGGCAGGGGGGTATGGCTGCACCTTC. This sequence encodes CASLNRAGGYGCTF.

This clonotype was counted a few times. V usage is TRBV7-2 and J usage is TRBJ2-1; 7 bases are a match to TRBD2. With 2 bases clipped from V and 7 bases from J, the junction kept 8 bases outside the gene matches. The germline V gene has CDR1 SGHTA and CDR2 FQGNSA. The CDR3 runs to 15 residues. The chain's CDR3 is CASSLPELARNEQFF. DNA for the CDR3: TGTGCCAGCAGCTTACCCGAACTAGCGCGGAATGAGCAGTTCTTC. Together with reference TRBV7-2 and TRBJ2-1, the CDR3 gives the full variable domain: GAGVSQSPSNKVTEKGKDVELRCDPISGHTALYWYRQSLGQGLEFLIYFQGNSAPDKSGLPSDRFSAERTGGSVSTLTIQRTQQEDSAVYLCASSLPELARNEQFFGPGTRLTVL.